This T cell receptor beta chain was documented in a study of blood T cell repertoires in COVID-19 (dated by TCRdb to about 2020). For the study in its entirety: Samples covering the acute and convalescent phases of COVID-19 were provided by collaborators in the United States, Italy and Spain. Where available, HLA class I and class II types were taken from metadata supplied by the sample provider and were not determined by assay-based typing. The material from the prospective study consisted of cDNA or gDNA derived from T cells, B-cell-depleted T cells, or PBMCs. The samples were drawn from two sources: the first 160 participants of the ongoing ImmuneRACE study, and some 1,300 subjects contributed by 6 global collaborators. Subjects who had been exposed to COVID-19, were actively infected with it, or had recovered from it provided the deeply sampled blood TCRbeta repertoires that made up the dataset. A de-identified subject ID, COVID-19 status, age in years and sex were almost always included in the sample metadata. The repertoires were released in a freely available public database meant as a resource for research on the immune response to SARS-CoV-2.

Paper-wide results and their limitations: Clinical and demographic metadata were provided uncurated, with the amount varying by source and participant.

Samples from volunteer blood donors who had recovered from COVID-19 were contributed by a second Seattle source. Whole blood was collected in K2EDTA tubes by collaborating institutions according to the institutions' own protocols. For TCRbeta analysis, collaborator samples were shipped as frozen whole blood, as isolated PBMCs, or as DNA extracted from either sample type. The immunoSEQ Assay, a bias-controlled multiplex PCR, was used to amplify TCRbeta CDR3 regions from genomic DNA. The source study handled its data this way. The number of nucleated cells in each sample was estimated by amplification of reference gene primers within the assay. To quantify the absolute abundance of each unique TCRbeta CDR3 rearrangement, sequence reads were collapsed and filtered. For each sample, productive Simpson clonality was calculated as the square root of Simpson's diversity index across productive rearrangements. TCRdb took this table from immuneACCESS and kept in-frame rearrangements with V and J called. Such tables lack part of the clones; where checked against another copy, unresolved V genes explain under half of the gap, and the rest is unexplained. V, J and clone size derive from that table, while D and trimming were established from the DNA sequence. The sample table lists about 270,000 clones, about 85% of them with a count of one. Roughly 4% of the sample belongs to the ten largest clones.

As for this clone: Which antigen it targets is not known. No base quality values were provided; no much bigger clone lies one nucleotide off.

CDR1 and CDR2 are read off the germline V gene as MGHRA and YSYEKL. CDR3 length: 15 amino acids, cysteine to phenylalanine. CDR3 DNA is the only sequence kept; it has 45 bases, read in frame from the first base. V is trimmed back by 3 bases and J by 4 bases, and the junction contains 6 bases that no gene match accounts for. The sample was peripheral blood. The source is a man aged 55 to 70 who had recovered from COVID-19. The chain is made from TRBV4-1 and TRBJ1-2, with 9 bases matching TRBD1. CDR3 reads: CASSHPDRGTYGYTF. The bases are TGCGCCAGCAGCCACCCGGACAGGGGAACCTATGGCTACACCTTC.